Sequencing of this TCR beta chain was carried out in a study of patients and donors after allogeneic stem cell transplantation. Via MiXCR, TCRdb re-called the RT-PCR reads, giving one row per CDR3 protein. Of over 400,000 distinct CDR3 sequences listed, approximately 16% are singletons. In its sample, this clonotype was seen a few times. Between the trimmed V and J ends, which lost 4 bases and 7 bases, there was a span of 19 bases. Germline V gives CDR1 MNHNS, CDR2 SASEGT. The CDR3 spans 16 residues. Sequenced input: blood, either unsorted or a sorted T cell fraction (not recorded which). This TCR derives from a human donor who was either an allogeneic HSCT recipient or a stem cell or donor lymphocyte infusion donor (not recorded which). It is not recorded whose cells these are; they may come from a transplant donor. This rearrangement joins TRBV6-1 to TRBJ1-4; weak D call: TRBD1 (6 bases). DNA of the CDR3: TGTGCCAGCAGTGGTGTCCGAGAGACAGGTTCTGAAAAACTGTTTTTT. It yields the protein CASSGVRETGSEKLFF.